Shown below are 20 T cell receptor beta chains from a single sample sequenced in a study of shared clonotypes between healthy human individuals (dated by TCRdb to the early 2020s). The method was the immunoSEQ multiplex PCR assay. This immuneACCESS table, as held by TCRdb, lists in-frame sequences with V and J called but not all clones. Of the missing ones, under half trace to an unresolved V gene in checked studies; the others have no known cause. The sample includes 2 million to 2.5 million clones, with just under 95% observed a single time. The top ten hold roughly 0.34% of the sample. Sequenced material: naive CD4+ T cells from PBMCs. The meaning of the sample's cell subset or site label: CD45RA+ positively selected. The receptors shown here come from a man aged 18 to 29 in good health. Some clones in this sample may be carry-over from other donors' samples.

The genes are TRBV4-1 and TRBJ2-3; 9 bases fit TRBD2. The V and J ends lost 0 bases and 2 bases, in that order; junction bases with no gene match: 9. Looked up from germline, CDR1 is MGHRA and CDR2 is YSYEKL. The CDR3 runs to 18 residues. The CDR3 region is CASSQESSLAGNTDTQYF. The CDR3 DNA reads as TGCGCCAGCAGCCAAGAATCATCCCTAGCGGGGAACACAGATACGCAGTATTTT.

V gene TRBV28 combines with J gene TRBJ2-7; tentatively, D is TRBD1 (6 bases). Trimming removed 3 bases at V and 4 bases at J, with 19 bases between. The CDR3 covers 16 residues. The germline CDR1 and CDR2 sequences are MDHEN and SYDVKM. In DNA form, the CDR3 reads TGTGCCAGCAGTTTCTCTACCCGTGGCAGGGGTTACGAGCAGTACTTC. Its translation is CASSFSTRGRGYEQYF.

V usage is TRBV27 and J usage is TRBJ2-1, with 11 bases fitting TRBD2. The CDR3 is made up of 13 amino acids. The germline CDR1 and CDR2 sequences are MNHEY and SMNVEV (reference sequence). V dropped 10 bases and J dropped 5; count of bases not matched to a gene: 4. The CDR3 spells CATGLAGHNEQFF. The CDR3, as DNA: TGTGCCACCGGACTAGCGGGCCACAATGAGCAGTTCTTC.

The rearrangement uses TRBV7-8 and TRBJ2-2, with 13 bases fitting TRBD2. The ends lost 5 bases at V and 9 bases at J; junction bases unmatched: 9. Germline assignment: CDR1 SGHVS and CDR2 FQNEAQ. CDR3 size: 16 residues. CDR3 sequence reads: CASSIAGTSGKRELFF. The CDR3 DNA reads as TGTGCCAGCAGCATCGCCGGGACTAGCGGGAAAAGGGAGCTGTTTTTT.

The CDR3 reads CASRNGGAGELFF. The CDR3 bases are TGTGCCAGCAGGAACGGGGGAGCGGGGGAGCTGTTTTTT. J is TRBJ2-2 and V is TRBV28, with D perhaps TRBD2 (6 bases). CDR1 and CDR2 (germline): MDHEN, SYDVKM. The CDR3 covers 13 residues. Trimming stripped 6 bases from V and 8 bases from J, with 13 bases between.

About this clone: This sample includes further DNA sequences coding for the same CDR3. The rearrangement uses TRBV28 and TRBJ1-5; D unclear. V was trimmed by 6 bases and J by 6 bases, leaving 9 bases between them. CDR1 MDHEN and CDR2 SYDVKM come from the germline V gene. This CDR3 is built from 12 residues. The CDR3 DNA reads TGTGCCAGCAGCCCGGGAGGTCAGCCCCAGCATTTT. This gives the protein CASSPGGQPQHF.

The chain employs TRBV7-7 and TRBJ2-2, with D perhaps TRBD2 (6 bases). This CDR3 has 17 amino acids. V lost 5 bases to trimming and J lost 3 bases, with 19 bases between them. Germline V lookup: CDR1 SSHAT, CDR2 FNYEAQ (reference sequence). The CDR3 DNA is TGTGCCAGCAGCCCCTCCTGGAGGGGTCCCTACACCGGGGAGCTGTTTTTT. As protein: CASSPSWRGPYTGELFF.

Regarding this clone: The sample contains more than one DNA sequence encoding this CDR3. CDR3 region: CSARGQETQYF. CDR3 coding DNA: TGCAGTGCCCGGGGCCAAGAGACCCAGTACTTC. The chain combines TRBV20-1 with TRBJ2-5, with D possibly being TRBD2 (5 bases). Germline lookup yields CDR1 DFQATT and CDR2 SNEGSKA (reference sequence). The CDR3 has 11 residues. The V end lost 6 bases, the J end lost 1 base, and 6 bases lay between the germline ends.

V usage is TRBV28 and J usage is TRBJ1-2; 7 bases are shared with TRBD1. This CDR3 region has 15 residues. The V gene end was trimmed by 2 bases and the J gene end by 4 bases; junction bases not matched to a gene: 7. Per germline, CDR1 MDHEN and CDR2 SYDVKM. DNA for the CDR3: TGTGCCAGCAGTTTAGAAGGGGGCCGGGGCTATGGCTACACCTTC. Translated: CASSLEGGRGYGYTF.

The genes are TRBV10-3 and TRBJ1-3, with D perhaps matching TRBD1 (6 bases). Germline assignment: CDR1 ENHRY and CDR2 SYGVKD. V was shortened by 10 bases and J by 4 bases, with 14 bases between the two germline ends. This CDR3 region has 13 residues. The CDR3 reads CATVGAGGNTIYF. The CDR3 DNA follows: TGTGCCACGGTGGGGGCGGGCGGAAACACCATATATTTT.

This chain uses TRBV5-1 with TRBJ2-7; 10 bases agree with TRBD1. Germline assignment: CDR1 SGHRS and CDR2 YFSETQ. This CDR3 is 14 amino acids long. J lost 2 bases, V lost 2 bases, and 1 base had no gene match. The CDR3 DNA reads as TGCGCCAGCAGCTTCGGGACAGGGGCCTACGAGCAGTACTTC. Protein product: CASSFGTGAYEQYF.

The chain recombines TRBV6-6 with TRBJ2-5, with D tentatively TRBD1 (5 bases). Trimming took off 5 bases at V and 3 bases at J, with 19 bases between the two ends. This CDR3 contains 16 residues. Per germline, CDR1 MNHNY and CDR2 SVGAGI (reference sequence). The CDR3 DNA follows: TGTGCCAGCAGTAGGTTGGCAGTGGGGCAAGAAGAGACCCAGTACTTC. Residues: CASSRLAVGQEETQYF.

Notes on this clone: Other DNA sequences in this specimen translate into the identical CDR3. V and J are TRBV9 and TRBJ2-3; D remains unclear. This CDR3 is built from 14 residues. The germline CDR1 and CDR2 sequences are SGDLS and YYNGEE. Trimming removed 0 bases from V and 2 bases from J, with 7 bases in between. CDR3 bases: TGTGCCAGCAGCGTAGTATCCTCCACAGATACGCAGTATTTT. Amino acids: CASSVVSSTDTQYF. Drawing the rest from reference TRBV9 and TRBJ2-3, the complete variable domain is DSGVTQTPKHLITATGQRVTLRCSPRSGDLSVYWYQQSLDQGLQFLIQYYNGEERAKGNILERFSAQQFPDLHSELNLSSLELGDSALYFCASSVVSSTDTQYFGPGTRLTVL.

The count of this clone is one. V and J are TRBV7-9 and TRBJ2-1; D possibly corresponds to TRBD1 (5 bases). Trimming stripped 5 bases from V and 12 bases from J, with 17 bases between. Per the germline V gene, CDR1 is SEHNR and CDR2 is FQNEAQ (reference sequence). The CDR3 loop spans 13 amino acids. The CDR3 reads CASSPPTVGGQFF. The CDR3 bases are TGTGCCAGCAGCCCACCGACAGTCGGCGGGCAGTTCTTC. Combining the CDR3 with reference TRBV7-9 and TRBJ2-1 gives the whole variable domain DTGVSQNPRHKITKRGQNVTFRCDPISEHNRLYWYRQTLGQGPEFLTYFQNEAQLEKSRLLSDRFSAERPKGSFSTLEIQRTEQGDSAMYLCASSPPTVGGQFFGPGTRLTVL.

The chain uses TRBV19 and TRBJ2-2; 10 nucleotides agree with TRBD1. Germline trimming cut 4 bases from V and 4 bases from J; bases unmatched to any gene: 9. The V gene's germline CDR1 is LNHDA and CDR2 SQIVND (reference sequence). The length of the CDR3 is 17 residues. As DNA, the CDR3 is TGTGCCAGTAGTACTCTTCGGGACAGGGGACGCACCGGGGAGCTGTTTTTT. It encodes CASSTLRDRGRTGELFF.

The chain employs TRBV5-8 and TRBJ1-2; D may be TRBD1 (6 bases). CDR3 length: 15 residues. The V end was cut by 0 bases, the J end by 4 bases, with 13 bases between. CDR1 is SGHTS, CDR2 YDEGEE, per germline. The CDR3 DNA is TGTGCCAGCAGCTTGGGAGGACAGTTCCCCTATGGCTACACCTTC. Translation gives CASSLGGQFPYGYTF.

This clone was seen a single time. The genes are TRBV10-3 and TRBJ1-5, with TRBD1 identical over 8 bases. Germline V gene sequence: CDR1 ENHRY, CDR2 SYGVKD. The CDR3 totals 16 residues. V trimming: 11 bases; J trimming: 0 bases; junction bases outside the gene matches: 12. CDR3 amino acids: CAVLQGGNYSNQPQHF. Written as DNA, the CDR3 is TGTGCCGTGCTACAGGGGGGGAATTATAGCAATCAGCCCCAGCATTTT.

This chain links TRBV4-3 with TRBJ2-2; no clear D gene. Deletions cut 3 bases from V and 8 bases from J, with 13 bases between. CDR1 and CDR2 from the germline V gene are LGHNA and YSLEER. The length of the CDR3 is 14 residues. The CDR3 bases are TGCGCCAGCAGCCAGGGCCAAGGGCGAGGGGAGCTGTTTTTT. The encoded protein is CASSQGQGRGELFF.

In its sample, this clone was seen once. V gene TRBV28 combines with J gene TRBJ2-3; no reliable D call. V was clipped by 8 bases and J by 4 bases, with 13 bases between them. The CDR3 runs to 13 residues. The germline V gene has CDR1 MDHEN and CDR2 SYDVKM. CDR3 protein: CASLRAMADTQYF. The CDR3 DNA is TGTGCCAGCCTACGCGCTATGGCAGATACGCAGTATTTT.

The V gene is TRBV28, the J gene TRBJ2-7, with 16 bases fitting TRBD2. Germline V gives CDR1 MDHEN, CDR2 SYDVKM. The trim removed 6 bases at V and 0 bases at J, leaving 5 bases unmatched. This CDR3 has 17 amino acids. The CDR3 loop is CASRGLAGGTLSYEQYF. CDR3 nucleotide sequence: TGTGCCAGCAGGGGACTAGCGGGAGGGACACTCTCCTACGAGCAGTACTTC.